A single sample is the source of the 25 T cell receptor beta chains below, sequenced in a study of T cells in Graves' hyperthyroidism and ophthalmopathy. Amplified TCR beta CDR3 regions derived from RNA transcripts. With the HTBI primer set, the TCR CDR3 went through a first round of RT-PCR. From the multiplex PCR reads, TCRdb called clonotypes with MiXCR, one entry per CDR3 protein. The sample lists over 500,000 distinct CDR3 sequences, roughly a sixth occurring once. Sequencing input: blood. These receptors came from a woman aged 25 to 39 with Graves' ophthalmopathy.

This clonotype was picked up many times. The chain combines TRBV12-3 or TRBV12-4 with TRBJ1-5; D possibly corresponds to TRBD1 (5 bases). CDR3 size: 17 residues. V dropped 3 bases and J dropped 1 base, with 16 bases sitting between them. The DNA for the CDR3 is TGTGCCAGCAGTTTGGGTTTAGGGGCGGGGAGCAATCAGCCCCAGCATTTT. Translating it yields CASSLGLGAGSNQPQHF.

This clonotype was seen more than once but under ten times. The rearrangement uses TRBV5-1 and TRBJ2-3; a weak D match, TRBD2 (5 bases). CDR1 and CDR2 (germline): SGHRS, YFSETQ. Between the trimmed V and J ends, which lost 1 base and 4 bases, there was a span of 7 bases. The CDR3 contains 13 residues. CDR3 in amino acids: CASSLTSSDTQYF. DNA of the CDR3: TGCGCCAGCAGCTTGACTAGTTCAGATACGCAGTATTTT.

This clonotype came up a few times. The chain carries TRBV4-3 and TRBJ2-1; no definite D call. This CDR3 is built from 15 residues. Germline CDR1 is LGHNA and CDR2 is YSLEER. The germline V and J ends were trimmed by 0 bases and 8 bases, with 14 bases remaining between them. The CDR3 DNA sequence: TGCGCCAGCAGCCAAGATGACCGCAGTTCTGATGAGCAGTTCTTC. It yields the protein CASSQDDRSSDEQFF.

This clonotype was counted many times. This chain connects TRBV2 to TRBJ2-1; D is perhaps TRBD1 (6 bases). CDR1 and CDR2 from the germline V gene are SNHLY and FYNNEI. The CDR3 spans 14 residues. V dropped 6 bases and J dropped 1 base, with 10 bases sitting between them. As DNA, the CDR3 is TGTGCCAGCAGGGACAGATTATCCTACAATGAGCAGTTCTTC. Protein: CASRDRLSYNEQFF. The full variable domain, with the rest looked up from reference TRBV2 and TRBJ2-1, is EPEVTQTPSHQVTQMGQEVILRCVPISNHLYFYWYRQILGQKVEFLVSFYNNEISEKSEIFDDQFSVERPDGSNFTLKIRSTKLEDSAMYFCASRDRLSYNEQFFGPGTRLTVL.

The chain's CDR3 is CASSVEVSGKETQYF. In DNA form, the CDR3 reads TGTGCCAGCAGCGTAGAAGTTAGCGGGAAAGAGACCCAGTACTTC. The chain couples TRBV9 to TRBJ2-5; 8 positions match TRBD2. Germline loops: CDR1 SGDLS, CDR2 YYNGEE. CDR3 length: 15 residues. V was clipped by 0 bases and J by 3 bases; unmatched bases: 4.

J is TRBJ1-5 and V is TRBV4-3, with unresolved D. V shed 0 bases and J shed 5 bases, with 17 bases lying between them. Germline V gene lookup returns CDR1 LGHNA and CDR2 YSLEER. CDR3 length: 17 residues. The CDR3 nucleotides read TGCGCCAGCAGCCAAGATCTAGGCCGGGTCGAGGATCAGCCCCAGCATTTT. Translating gives CASSQDLGRVEDQPQHF.

Regarding this clonotype: Being one base from a much bigger clone, this may be a read error. The chain uses TRBV15 and TRBJ2-1; a weak D match, TRBD1 (6 bases). CDR3 length: 14 amino acids. The germline CDR1 and CDR2 sequences are LNHNV and YYDKDF (reference sequence). Trimming removed 3 bases at V and 10 bases at J, with 16 bases between. The CDR3 sequence: CATSSRTGNHEQFF. The CDR3 DNA sequence: TGTGCCACCAGCAGCCGTACAGGGAACCACGAGCAGTTCTTC.

The chain links TRBV28 to TRBJ2-3; no definite D call. Germline V CDR1 and CDR2: MDHEN, SYDVKM. The CDR3 is 18 residues long. V lost 1 base and J lost 0, with 17 bases in between. In DNA, the CDR3 is TGTGCCAGCAGTTTATCCCTCAAAACGGTAACTAGCACAGATACGCAGTATTTT. It codes for CASSLSLKTVTSTDTQYF. Full variable domain (missing parts from reference TRBV28 and TRBJ2-3): DVKVTQSSRYLVKRTGEKVFLECVQDMDHENMFWYRQDPGLGLRLIYFSYDVKMKEKGDIPEGYSVSREKKERFSLILESASTNQTSMYLCASSLSLKTVTSTDTQYFGPGTRLTVL.

This clonotype was seen many times. This chain links TRBV28 with TRBJ2-7, with TRBD2 matching 12 bases. The CDR3 length is 16 residues. The trim removed 3 bases at V and 4 bases at J, leaving 7 bases unmatched. The germline CDR1 and CDR2 sequences are MDHEN and SYDVKM. CDR3 DNA sequence: TGTGCCAGCAGTTTGCTAGCGGGAGGGCCCGTTTACGAGCAGTACTTC. It yields the protein CASSLLAGGPVYEQYF.

The CDR3 is CASSLSGSLTDTQYF. The CDR3 coding sequence is TGTGCCAGCAGCCTCAGCGGGTCCCTCACAGATACGCAGTATTTT. The chain couples TRBV5-6 to TRBJ2-3; tentatively, D is TRBD2 (6 bases). The CDR3 has 15 residues. Germline CDR1 and CDR2: SGHDT and YYEEEE. V was shortened by 4 bases and J by 2 bases, with 14 bases between the two germline ends.

This clonotype occurred a few times. This chain uses TRBV28 with TRBJ2-1; 7 bases are a match to TRBD2. Trimming cost V 2 bases and J 4 bases; bases outside gene matches: 8. Germline V gene lookup returns CDR1 MDHEN and CDR2 SYDVKM. The CDR3 has 16 residues. CDR3 protein: CASSLRAGALYNEQFF. The DNA of the CDR3 is TGTGCCAGCAGTTTACGGGCGGGAGCGTTATACAATGAGCAGTTCTTC.

There are many counts of this clonotype. The chain carries TRBV2 and TRBJ2-1; tentative D call: TRBD2 (6 bases). CDR1 and CDR2 (germline): SNHLY, FYNNEI. V dropped 6 bases and J dropped 4 bases, with 7 bases sitting between them. CDR3 size: 12 residues. The CDR3 nucleotides are TGTGCCAGCAGAGGAGGGTACAATGAGCAGTTCTTC. Translation gives CASRGGYNEQFF.

Many counts were recorded for this clonotype. This chain uses TRBV10-3 with TRBJ1-2; 8 bases map to TRBD1. Germline trimming cut 2 bases from V and 7 bases from J; bases unmatched to any gene: 9. Germline V lookup: CDR1 ENHRY, CDR2 SYGVKD. CDR3 length equals 15 residues. CDR3 sequence: CAISEAVGQGSGYTF. The CDR3 region has the DNA TGTGCCATCAGTGAGGCGGTAGGACAGGGAAGTGGCTACACCTTC.

The chain employs TRBV28 and TRBJ1-5, with D possibly matching TRBD1 (5 bases). The CDR3 consists of 11 residues. Looked up from germline, CDR1 is MDHEN and CDR2 is SYDVKM. The V gene lost 8 bases and the J gene lost 5 bases, with 7 bases spanning the gap. CDR3 residues: CASGAHQPQHF. The CDR3 region has the DNA TGTGCCAGCGGGGCTCATCAGCCCCAGCATTTT. The full variable domain, rest sourced from reference TRBV28 and TRBJ1-5, is DVKVTQSSRYLVKRTGEKVFLECVQDMDHENMFWYRQDPGLGLRLIYFSYDVKMKEKGDIPEGYSVSREKKERFSLILESASTNQTSMYLCASGAHQPQHFGDGTRLSIL.

A note on this clonotype: Given a much more abundant clone one base away, this may be a read error. This chain uses TRBV20-1 with TRBJ2-5, with 11 bases matching TRBD2. V lost 1 base to trimming and J lost 2 bases; unmatched junction nucleotides: 6. Germline CDR1 is DFQATT and CDR2 is SNEGSKA (reference sequence). The CDR3 consists of 16 residues. The chain's CDR3 is CSARGGTSGEQETQYF. As DNA, the CDR3 is TGCAGTGCTAGAGGAGGGACTAGCGGTGAGCAAGAGACCCAGTACTTC.

This clonotype has at least ten counts. J is TRBJ2-7 and V is TRBV30; 9 nucleotides align to TRBD2. CDR3 length: 15 amino acids. Germline V gives CDR1 GTSNPN, CDR2 SVGIG (reference sequence). V trimming: 0 bases; J trimming: 4 bases; junction bases outside the gene matches: 7. The CDR3 DNA sequence: TGTGCCTGGAGTGTGGGGCTAGCGGGGCGGTACGAGCAGTACTTC. This translates into CAWSVGLAGRYEQYF. The full variable domain, completed using reference TRBV30 and TRBJ2-7, is SQTIHQWPATLVQPVGSPLSLECTVEGTSNPNLYWYRQAAGRGLQLLFYSVGIGQISSEVPQNLSASRPQDRQFILSSKKLLLSDSGFYLCAWSVGLAGRYEQYFGPGTRLTVT.

In this sample, this clonotype turned up a few times. The rearrangement uses TRBV28 and TRBJ2-7; 8 nucleotides match TRBD1. The germline V gene has CDR1 MDHEN and CDR2 SYDVKM. The CDR3 loop spans 15 amino acids. Germline trimming cut 4 bases from V and 1 base from J; bases unmatched to any gene: 6. The DNA for the CDR3 is TGTGCCAGCAGTTCCGGACAGGGTCATTCCTACGAGCAGTACTTC. Its protein is CASSSGQGHSYEQYF.

This clonotype was seen only a few times. The chain joins TRBV20-1 to TRBJ2-1; D unresolved. V shed 3 bases and J shed 6 bases, with 18 bases lying between them. From germline, CDR1 is DFQATT and CDR2 SNEGSKA (reference sequence). The CDR3 sequence is 15 residues long. CDR3 DNA: TGCAGTGCTAGGAGTGGTTGGAGCCTGGGCAATGAGCAGTTCTTC. It is translated as CSARSGWSLGNEQFF.

This clonotype was recorded at least ten times. The chain carries TRBV28 and TRBJ1-6, with D hard to call. Germline V gives CDR1 MDHEN, CDR2 SYDVKM. The CDR3 is made up of 16 amino acids. V lost 5 bases, J lost 0 bases, and 11 bases lay in between. CDR3 DNA: TGTGCCAGCAGTCGGCAGACGAGCTCCTATAATTCACCCCTCCACTTT. Its translation: CASSRQTSSYNSPLHF.

This chain links TRBV20-1 with TRBJ1-6, with D perhaps matching TRBD1 (6 bases). This CDR3 is 14 amino acids long. Per the germline V gene, CDR1 is DFQATT and CDR2 is SNEGSKA (reference sequence). The V end was cut by 2 bases, the J end by 7 bases, with 12 bases between. CDR3 region: CSARMGALNSPLHF. As DNA, the CDR3 is TGCAGTGCTAGAATGGGGGCACTAAATTCACCCCTCCACTTT.

This clonotype showed up just once. An end of the junction differs from the germline gene, which may be a read error. The CDR3 DNA sequence: TGTGCTAGTGGTTTGGCCACAGGGAACACTGACGCTTTCTTT. Translation: CASGLATGNTDAFF. This chain joins TRBV12-5 and TRBJ1-1, with D maybe TRBD1 (6 bases). This CDR3 spans 14 amino acids. The germline gives CDR1 LGHNT, CDR2 FRNRAP.

This clonotype came up many times. The V call is TRBV7-2, the J call TRBJ2-2; D is uncertain. Germline CDR1 is SGHTA and CDR2 is FQGNSA. V lost 1 base and J lost 1, with 4 bases in between. The CDR3 covers 14 residues. CDR3 loop: CASSLGRNTGELFF. Here the CDR3 DNA reads TGTGCCAGCAGCTTAGGGAGGAACACCGGGGAGCTGTTTTTT.

There are many counts of this clonotype. The V call is TRBV7-2, the J call TRBJ2-7, with 7 positions matching TRBD1. V was pared by 4 bases and J by 4 bases, with 7 bases of the junction left unmatched. The germline V gene encodes CDR1 SGHTA and CDR2 FQGNSA. The CDR3 contains 14 residues. CDR3 DNA: TGTGCCAGCAGCTCACTCCGGGACAGTTACGAGCAGTACTTC. This translates into CASSSLRDSYEQYF.

V usage is TRBV3-1 and J usage is TRBJ2-1; 7 bases line up with TRBD2. This CDR3 is built from 16 residues. After removal of 0 bases from V and 3 bases from J, the junction contained 5 bases not matched to a gene. Germline V CDR1 and CDR2: LGHDT, YNNKEL (reference sequence). The CDR3 sequence: CASSQDGLAVYNEQFF. DNA of the CDR3: TGTGCCAGCAGCCAAGATGGCCTAGCGGTCTACAATGAGCAGTTCTTC.

This clonotype was observed many times. The CDR3 bases are TGTGCCAGTAGTAGGGGGAATCGGGTAGGCGAGCAGTTCTTC. Its translation: CASSRGNRVGEQFF. The chain carries TRBV19 and TRBJ2-1; the D call may be TRBD1 or TRBD2 (5 bases each). The CDR3 consists of 14 residues. V dropped 4 bases and J dropped 10 bases, with 17 bases sitting between them. Germline values: CDR1 LNHDA, CDR2 SQIVND (reference sequence).